The T cell receptor beta chain described here comes from a study of beta chain features in type 1 diabetes. Expressed TCRB transcripts got sequenced, as all isolated RNA was reverse transcribed. Assay: immunoSEQ multiplex PCR; the TCRdb copy retains only in-frame clones and omits some. The data hold 500,000 to 800,000 clones, with about an eighth observed a single time. Post-sort purity exceeded 95% for all sorted populations. Deletions cut 1 base from V and 2 bases from J, with 8 bases between. This CDR3 is 14 amino acids long. Germline values: CDR1 SGHTA, CDR2 FQGNSA. This clone was seen more than once but under ten times. The target antigen is unknown. The identical CDR3 is also encoded by other nucleotide sequences in the sample. Overall study findings and caveats: Among all four CD4+ subsets, Type 1 diabetes patients had TCRB CDR3s that were moderately but significantly shorter. Across patients, naive, central memory and Treg TCRB repertoires exhibited apparently greater similarity than was observed across healthy donors. VDJ junctions in type 1 diabetes patients carried more deletions and fewer insertions.

The chain has TRBV7-2 and TRBJ1-2; D might be TRBD1 (6 bases). This clonotype was obtained from a man younger than 40 with type 1 diabetes. Sequences were obtained from naive CD4+ T cells from blood. In DNA, the CDR3 is TGTGCCAGCAGCTTAGGGCAGGGGAACTATGGCTACACCTTC. This translates into CASSLGQGNYGYTF.